A single T cell receptor (beta chain) is shown here with its context. The sample comes from a study of blood T cell repertoires in COVID-19. The method was immunoSEQ multiplex PCR; TCRdb's version includes in-frame clones alone and lacks a portion of them. The table has 110,000 to 150,000 clones, under 90% seen once. The CDR3 spans 16 residues. Trimming removed 2 bases from V and 3 bases from J, with 13 bases in between. Germline CDR1 and CDR2: MRHNA and SNTAGT. Sequencing was carried out using peripheral blood. The TCR originated in a human donor in a cohort sampled during active COVID-19. This chain links TRBV6-4 with TRBJ2-2; a weak D match, TRBD2 (5 bases). CDR3 nucleotides: TGTGCCAGCAGTGACGTGAGCGGTAAGGACACCGGGGAGCTGTTTTTT. It translates to CASSDVSGKDTGELFF.